The T cell receptor (beta chain) under discussion was sequenced for a study of blood T cell repertoires in COVID-19. Using immunoSEQ multiplex PCR, the repertoire was profiled, and TCRdb retains in-frame clones only, with some absent. The data contain about 380,000 clones, more than 75% of them singletons. The CDR3 covers 16 residues. Per germline, CDR1 SGHNT and CDR2 YENEEA. V dropped 4 bases and J dropped 1 base, with 15 bases sitting between them. The chain combines TRBV11-3 with TRBJ2-3, with a weak D call TRBD1 (8 bases). This clonotype was sampled from a woman aged 18-29 years who had recovered from COVID-19. Sequencing was performed on PBMCs or T cells enriched from blood (not recorded which). The CDR3 loop is CASSSWGGQGTDTQYF. The CDR3 DNA reads TGTGCCAGCAGCTCATGGGGGGGACAGGGCACAGATACGCAGTATTTT.